Included here is one TCR beta chain sequence, with context. The antigen remains undetermined. CD4+ cell separation produced CD45RA+ naive and CD45RA-negative memory subsets. This sample was taken from a study of shared clonotypes between healthy human individuals. Study summary: Donors had three CD4 naive, three CD4 memory, two CD8 naive and one CD8 memory plate apiece.

Deletions cut 9 bases from V and 5 bases from J, with 18 bases between. This CDR3 is 14 amino acids long. Looked up from germline, CDR1 is SNHLY and CDR2 is FYNNEI. The assay was immunoSEQ multiplex PCR, and TCRdb's table has in-frame clones only and misses some. This table holds some 1 million clones, more than 65% found once. General study results and limits: The study's rarefaction showed incomplete sorted-subset sequencing despite large depth. A reduction in generation probabilities was seen for non-shared clonotypes relative to those shared by all four donors.

Sequencing input: memory CD4+ T cells sorted from blood. Stated subset: CD45RA-negative fraction. The TCR sequence derives from a man aged 18 to 30 in good health. V usage is TRBV2 and J usage is TRBJ2-3; unclear D gene. CDR3 residues: CARSSSGAVDTQYF. DNA of the CDR3: TGTGCCAGAAGTTCCTCGGGCGCAGTAGATACGCAGTATTTT.